This passage covers 13 T cell receptor beta chains from one sample sequenced in a study of T cell repertoires in cytomegalovirus infection. TCRdb redid the calling of the reads with MiXCR, one entry per CDR3 protein. The sample has fewer than 350,000 distinct CDR3 sequences, 15% to 20% seen once. The sequencing sample was made of PBMCs. The receptors were sampled from a human donor in good health (CMV status not recorded). Some clones in this sample may be carry-over from other donors' samples.

The chain employs TRBV5-1 and TRBJ2-1; 8 nucleotides align to TRBD1. This CDR3 has 16 amino acids. Germline V CDR1 and CDR2: SGHRS, YFSETQ. V gave up 3 bases and J gave up 0 bases; unmatched junction bases: 5. This CDR3 is CASSWTGRSSYNEQFF. Written as DNA, the CDR3 is TGCGCCAGCAGCTGGACAGGGAGGAGCTCCTACAATGAGCAGTTCTTC.

This clonotype has ten or more counts. This chain connects TRBV7-2 to TRBJ2-5, with 10 nucleotides matching TRBD2. The CDR3 totals 16 residues. CDR1 and CDR2 (germline): SGHTA, FQGNSA. V trimming: 1 base; J trimming: 3 bases; junction bases outside the gene matches: 5. Written as DNA, the CDR3 is TGTGCCAGCAGCTTAGGGGCCGGGACTAGCGAAGAGACCCAGTACTTC. Its translation is CASSLGAGTSEETQYF.

This clonotype was found many times. The J gene is TRBJ1-2, the V gene TRBV7-8, with unresolved D. V was clipped by 5 bases and J by 5 bases, with 12 bases between them. Germline lookup yields CDR1 SGHVS and CDR2 FQNEAQ. This CDR3 spans 13 amino acids. CDR3 sequence reads: CASSLTDEYGYTF. CDR3 DNA: TGTGCCAGCAGCCTGACGGACGAATATGGCTACACCTTC.

This clonotype was detected only a few times. This chain joins TRBV6-5 and TRBJ1-1; D might be TRBD1 (5 bases). Deletions cut 0 bases from V and 3 bases from J, with 11 bases between. Germline V gene lookup returns CDR1 MNHEY and CDR2 SVGAGI. There are 15 residues in the CDR3. In DNA form, the CDR3 reads TGTGCCAGCAGTTACTCGATCAGGGAGGACACTGAAGCTTTCTTT. This gives the protein CASSYSIREDTEAFF.

This clonotype showed up many times. The rearrangement links TRBV7-8 to TRBJ2-1; 10 positions agree with TRBD2. The J segment lost 4 bases and the V segment lost 3 bases, leaving 6 bases of the junction unmatched. Germline V gene sequence: CDR1 SGHVS, CDR2 FQNEAQ. The CDR3 consists of 16 residues. For the CDR3, the DNA is TGTGCCAGCAGCTTCCGAAGCGGGGGGGCTTACAATGAGCAGTTCTTC. Translation: CASSFRSGGAYNEQFF.

The chain recombines TRBV2 with TRBJ1-1; a possible D gene is TRBD1 (5 bases). Germline CDR1 reads SNHLY; CDR2 reads FYNNEI. V was trimmed by 1 base and J by 0 bases, leaving 12 bases between them. The CDR3 is 16 residues long. As DNA, the CDR3 is TGTGCCAGCAGTGAAGGGGGGTATAGGATGAACACTGAAGCTTTCTTT. Amino acid sequence: CASSEGGYRMNTEAFF.

This clonotype was observed at least ten times. The rearrangement joins TRBV7-2 to TRBJ1-6; TRBD1 might be the D (5 bases). The germline V gene encodes CDR1 SGHTA and CDR2 FQGNSA. The length of the CDR3 is 14 residues. V lost 5 bases and J 10 bases, leaving 15 bases between the germline ends. The CDR3 nucleotides are TGTGCCAGCAGCCCACAGGTCTTTGGATCACCCCTCCACTTT. Residues: CASSPQVFGSPLHF.

This clonotype was picked up many times. This chain joins TRBV10-3 and TRBJ2-1; TRBD2 matches 11 bases. CDR3 length: 15 amino acids. CDR1 and CDR2 from the germline V gene are ENHRY and SYGVKD. V gave up 4 bases and J gave up 8 bases; unmatched junction bases: 7. The chain's CDR3 is CAISVAGGRIDEQFF. DNA of the CDR3: TGTGCCATCAGTGTAGCGGGGGGGCGGATCGATGAGCAGTTCTTC.

This clonotype was recorded many times. This chain joins TRBV7-2 and TRBJ2-7; 8 bases are a match to TRBD2. This CDR3 is built from 14 residues. CDR1 is SGHTA, CDR2 FQGNSA, per germline. V shed 0 bases and J 4 bases; nucleotides not matched to a gene: 2. CDR3: CASSLALAEYEQYF. The CDR3 coding sequence is TGTGCCAGCAGCTTAGCACTAGCGGAATACGAGCAGTACTTC.

This clonotype was counted at least ten times. The chain employs TRBV6-2 or TRBV6-3 and TRBJ2-2; possibly TRBD2 for D (5 bases). The V and J ends lost 8 bases and 4 bases respectively, with 17 bases between them. In germline, CDR1 is MNHEY, CDR2 SVGEGT. The CDR3 length is 15 residues. The CDR3 DNA follows: TGTGCCAGCCATAGAGGGCGGCCGATCACCGGGGAGCTGTTTTTT. This encodes CASHRGRPITGELFF.

This clonotype has ten or more counts. V gene TRBV12-3 or TRBV12-4 combines with J gene TRBJ2-5, with 11 bases lining up with TRBD2. Trimming took 1 base from V and 5 from J; bases not matched to a gene: 9. CDR3 length: 17 residues. CDR3 in DNA: TGTGCCAGCAGTTTAGGTCTAGCGGGGGGAGGCGGGGAGACCCAGTACTTC. This translates into CASSLGLAGGGGETQYF.

At least ten counts were recorded for this clonotype. V usage is TRBV4-1 and J usage is TRBJ2-4, with D unresolved. V lost 1 base and J lost 1, with 11 bases in between. Germline CDR1 MGHRA, CDR2 YSYEKL. The CDR3 covers 16 residues. CDR3 bases: TGCGCCAGCAGCCAAGGTCGTTCTTTTGCCAAAAACATTCAGTACTTC. This gives the protein CASSQGRSFAKNIQYF.

This sequence joins TRBV2 and TRBJ1-2; 9 bases are shared with TRBD1. Unmatched junction bases numbered 7, after V lost 4 bases and J lost 1 base. Germline CDR1 SNHLY, CDR2 FYNNEI. This CDR3 has 16 amino acids. For the CDR3, the DNA is TGTGCCAGCAGTGTAAGAGGGACAGGGAATAACTATGGCTACACCTTC. Protein: CASSVRGTGNNYGYTF.